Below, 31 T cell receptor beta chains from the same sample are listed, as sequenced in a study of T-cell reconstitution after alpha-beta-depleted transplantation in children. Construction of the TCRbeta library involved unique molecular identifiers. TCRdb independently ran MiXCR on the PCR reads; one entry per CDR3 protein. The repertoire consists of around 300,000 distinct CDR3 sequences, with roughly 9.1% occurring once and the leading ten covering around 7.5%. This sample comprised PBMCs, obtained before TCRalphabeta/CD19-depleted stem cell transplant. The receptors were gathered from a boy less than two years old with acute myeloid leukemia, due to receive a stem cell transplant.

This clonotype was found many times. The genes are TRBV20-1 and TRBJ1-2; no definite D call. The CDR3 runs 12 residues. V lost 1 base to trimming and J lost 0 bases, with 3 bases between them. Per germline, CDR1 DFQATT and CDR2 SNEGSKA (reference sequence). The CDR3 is CSARGTNYGYTF. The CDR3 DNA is TGCAGTGCTAGAGGGACTAACTATGGCTACACCTTC.

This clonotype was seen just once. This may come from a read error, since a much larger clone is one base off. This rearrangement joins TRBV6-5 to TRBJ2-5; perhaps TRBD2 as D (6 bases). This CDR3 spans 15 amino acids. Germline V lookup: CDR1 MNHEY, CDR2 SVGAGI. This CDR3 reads CAGSYSRLVRETQYF. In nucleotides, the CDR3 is TGTGCCGGCAGTTACTCGCGACTAGTAAGAGAGACCCAGTACTTC.

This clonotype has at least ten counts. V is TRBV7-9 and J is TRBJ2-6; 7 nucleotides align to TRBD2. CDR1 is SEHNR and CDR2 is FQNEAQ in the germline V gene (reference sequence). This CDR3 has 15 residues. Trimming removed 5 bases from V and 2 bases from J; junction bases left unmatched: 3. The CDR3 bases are TGTGCCAGCAGCCGGAGCGGGACTGGGGCCAACGTCCTGACTTTC. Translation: CASSRSGTGANVLTF.

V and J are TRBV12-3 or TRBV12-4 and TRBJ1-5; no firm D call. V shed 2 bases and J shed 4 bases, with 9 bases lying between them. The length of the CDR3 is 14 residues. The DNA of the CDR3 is TGTGCCAGCAGTTTAATAGGGTTGAATCAGCCCCAGCATTTT. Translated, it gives CASSLIGLNQPQHF.

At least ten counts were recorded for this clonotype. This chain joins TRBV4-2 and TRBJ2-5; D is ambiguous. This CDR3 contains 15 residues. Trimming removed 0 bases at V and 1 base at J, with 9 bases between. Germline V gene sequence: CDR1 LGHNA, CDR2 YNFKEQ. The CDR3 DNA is TGTGCCAGCAGCCAAGACTGCTACCCCCAAGAGACCCAGTACTTC. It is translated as CASSQDCYPQETQYF.

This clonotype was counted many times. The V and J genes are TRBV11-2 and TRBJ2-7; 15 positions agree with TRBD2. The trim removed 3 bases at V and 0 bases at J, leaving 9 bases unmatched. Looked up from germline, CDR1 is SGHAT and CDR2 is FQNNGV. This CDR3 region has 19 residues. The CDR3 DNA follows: TGTGCCAGCAGCTTCGAGGGACTAGCGGGAGGCCACCCCTCCTACGAGCAGTACTTC. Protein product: CASSFEGLAGGHPSYEQYF.

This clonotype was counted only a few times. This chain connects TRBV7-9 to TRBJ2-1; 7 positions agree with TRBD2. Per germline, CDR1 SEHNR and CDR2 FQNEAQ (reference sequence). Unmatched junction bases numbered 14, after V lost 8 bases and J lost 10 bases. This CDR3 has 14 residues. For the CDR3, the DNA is TGTGCCAGCCCACCTTCGGAACTAGCGAAGGAGCAGTTCTTC. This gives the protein CASPPSELAKEQFF.

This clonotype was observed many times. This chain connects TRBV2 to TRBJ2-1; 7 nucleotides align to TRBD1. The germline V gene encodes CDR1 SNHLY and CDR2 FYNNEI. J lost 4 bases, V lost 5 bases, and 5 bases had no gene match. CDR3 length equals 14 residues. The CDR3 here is CASSTSQGYNEQFF. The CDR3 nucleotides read TGTGCCAGCAGTACTTCACAGGGGTACAATGAGCAGTTCTTC.

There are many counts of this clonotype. CDR3 sequence: CASSPLGEGAPGHEQYF. The CDR3 nucleotides are TGTGCCAGCTCACCACTAGGGGAGGGGGCGCCGGGCCACGAGCAGTACTTC. The rearrangement uses TRBV18 and TRBJ2-7; D could derive from TRBD1 or TRBD2 (7 bases each). Trimming stripped 1 base from V and 5 bases from J, with 21 bases between. Germline CDR1 reads KGHSH; CDR2 reads LQKENI. The CDR3 is made up of 17 amino acids.

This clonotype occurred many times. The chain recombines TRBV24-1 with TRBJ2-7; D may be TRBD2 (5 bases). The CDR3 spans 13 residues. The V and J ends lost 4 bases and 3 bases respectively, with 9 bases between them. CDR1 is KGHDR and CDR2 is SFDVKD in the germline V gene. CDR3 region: CATSDFSGYEQYF. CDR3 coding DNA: TGTGCCACCAGTGACTTCAGCGGCTACGAGCAGTACTTC.

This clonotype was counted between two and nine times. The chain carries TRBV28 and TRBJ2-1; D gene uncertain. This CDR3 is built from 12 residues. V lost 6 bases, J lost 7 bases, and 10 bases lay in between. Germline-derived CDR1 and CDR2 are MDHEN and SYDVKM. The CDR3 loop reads CASSPNGNEQFF. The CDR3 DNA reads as TGTGCCAGCAGCCCTAATGGAAATGAGCAGTTCTTC.

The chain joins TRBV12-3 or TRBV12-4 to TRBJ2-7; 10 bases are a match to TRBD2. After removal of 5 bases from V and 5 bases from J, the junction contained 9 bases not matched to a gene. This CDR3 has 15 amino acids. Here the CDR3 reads CASSPTGAGGDEQYF. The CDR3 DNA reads TGTGCCAGCAGTCCGACGGGAGCGGGGGGGGACGAGCAGTACTTC.

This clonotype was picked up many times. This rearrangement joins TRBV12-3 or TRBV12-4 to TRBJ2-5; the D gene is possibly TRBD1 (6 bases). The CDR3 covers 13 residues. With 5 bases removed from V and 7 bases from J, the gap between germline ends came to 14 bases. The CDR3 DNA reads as TGTGCCAGCAGTCGACAGGAATCGGGGACCCAGTACTTC. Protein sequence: CASSRQESGTQYF.

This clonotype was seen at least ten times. The CDR3 is CASWGHEQFF. For the CDR3, the DNA is TGTGCCAGCTGGGGGCATGAGCAGTTCTTC. The V call is TRBV12-3 or TRBV12-4, the J call TRBJ2-1, with a possible D match to TRBD1 (6 bases). V lost 8 bases to trimming and J lost 8 bases, with 7 bases between them. This CDR3 region has 10 residues.

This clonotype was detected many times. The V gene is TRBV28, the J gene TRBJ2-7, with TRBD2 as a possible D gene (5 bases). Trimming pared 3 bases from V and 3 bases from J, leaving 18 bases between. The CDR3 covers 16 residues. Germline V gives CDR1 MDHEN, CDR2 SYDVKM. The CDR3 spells CASSFRTRVRNYEQYF. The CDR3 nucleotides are TGTGCCAGCAGTTTTAGGACGAGGGTTAGGAACTACGAGCAGTACTTC. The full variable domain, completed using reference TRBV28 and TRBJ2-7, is DVKVTQSSRYLVKRTGEKVFLECVQDMDHENMFWYRQDPGLGLRLIYFSYDVKMKEKGDIPEGYSVSREKKERFSLILESASTNQTSMYLCASSFRTRVRNYEQYFGPGTRLTVT.

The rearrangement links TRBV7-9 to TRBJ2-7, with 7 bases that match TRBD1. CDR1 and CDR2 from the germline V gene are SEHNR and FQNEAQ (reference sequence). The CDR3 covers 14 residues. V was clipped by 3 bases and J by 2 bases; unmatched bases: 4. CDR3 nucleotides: TGTGCCAGCAGCTTTGGGACAGTGGCCTACGAGCAGTACTTC. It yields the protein CASSFGTVAYEQYF.

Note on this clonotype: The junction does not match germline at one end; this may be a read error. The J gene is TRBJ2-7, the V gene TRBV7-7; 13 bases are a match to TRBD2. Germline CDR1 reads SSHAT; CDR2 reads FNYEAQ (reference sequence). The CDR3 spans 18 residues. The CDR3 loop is CASSPRTSGGRSSYEQYF. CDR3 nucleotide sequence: TGTGCTAGCAGCCCCCGGACTAGCGGGGGCCGAAGCTCCTACGAGCAGTACTTC.

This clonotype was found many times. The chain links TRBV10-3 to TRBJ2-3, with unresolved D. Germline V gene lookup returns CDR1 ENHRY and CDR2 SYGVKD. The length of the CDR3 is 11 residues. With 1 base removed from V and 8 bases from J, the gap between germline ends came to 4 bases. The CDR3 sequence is CAISEFGTQYF. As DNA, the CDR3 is TGTGCCATCAGTGAGTTCGGTACGCAGTATTTT.

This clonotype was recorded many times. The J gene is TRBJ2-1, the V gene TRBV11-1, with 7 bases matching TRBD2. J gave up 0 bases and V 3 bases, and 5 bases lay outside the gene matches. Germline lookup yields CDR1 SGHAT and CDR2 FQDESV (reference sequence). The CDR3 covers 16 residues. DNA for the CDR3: TGTGCCAGCAGCTTCCTAGCGGAGAGCTCCTACAATGAGCAGTTCTTC. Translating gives CASSFLAESSYNEQFF.

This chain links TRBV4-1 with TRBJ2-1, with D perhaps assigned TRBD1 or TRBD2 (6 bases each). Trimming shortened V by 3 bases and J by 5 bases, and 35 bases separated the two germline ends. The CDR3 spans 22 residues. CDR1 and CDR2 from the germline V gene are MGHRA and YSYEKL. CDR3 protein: CASSHSKSGQGGVPPCNNEQFF. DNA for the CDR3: TGCGCCAGCAGCCATTCGAAAAGCGGGCAAGGGGGAGTCCCTCCGTGTAACAATGAGCAGTTCTTC.

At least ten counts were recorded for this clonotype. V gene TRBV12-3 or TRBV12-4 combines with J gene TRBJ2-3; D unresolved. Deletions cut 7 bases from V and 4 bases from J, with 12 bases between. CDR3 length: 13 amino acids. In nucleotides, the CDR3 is TGTGCCAGCAAGGCAGCCGAACCAGATACGCAGTATTTT. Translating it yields CASKAAEPDTQYF.

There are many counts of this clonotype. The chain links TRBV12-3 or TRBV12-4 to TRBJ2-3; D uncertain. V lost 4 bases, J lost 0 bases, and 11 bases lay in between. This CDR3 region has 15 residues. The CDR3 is CASSSFSVSTDTQYF. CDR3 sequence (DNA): TGTGCCAGCAGTTCTTTTTCGGTTAGCACAGATACGCAGTATTTT.

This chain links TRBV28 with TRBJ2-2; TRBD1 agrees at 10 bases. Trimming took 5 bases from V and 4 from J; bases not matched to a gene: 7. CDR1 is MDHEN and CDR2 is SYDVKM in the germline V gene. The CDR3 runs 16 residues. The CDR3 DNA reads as TGTGCCAGCAGTCACCCGGGACAGGGGATCACCGGGGAGCTGTTTTTT. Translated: CASSHPGQGITGELFF.

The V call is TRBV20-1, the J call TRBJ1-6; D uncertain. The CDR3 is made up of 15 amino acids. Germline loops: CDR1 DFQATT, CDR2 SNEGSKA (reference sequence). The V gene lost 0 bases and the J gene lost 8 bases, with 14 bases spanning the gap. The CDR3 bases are TGCAGTGCTAGAGATCTGGCAGCTTACTATTCACCCCTCCACTTT. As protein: CSARDLAAYYSPLHF.

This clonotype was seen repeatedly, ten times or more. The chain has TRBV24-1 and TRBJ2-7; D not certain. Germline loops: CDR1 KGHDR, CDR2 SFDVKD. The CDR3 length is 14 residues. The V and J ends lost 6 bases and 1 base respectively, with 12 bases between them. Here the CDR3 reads CATSSRKASYEQYF. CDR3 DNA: TGTGCCACCAGTTCGCGGAAGGCTTCCTACGAGCAGTACTTC.

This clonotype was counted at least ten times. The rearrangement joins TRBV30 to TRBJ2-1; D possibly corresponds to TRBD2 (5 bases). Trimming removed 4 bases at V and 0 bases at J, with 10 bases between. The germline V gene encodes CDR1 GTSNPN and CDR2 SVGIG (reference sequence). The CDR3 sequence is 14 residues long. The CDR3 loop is CAWKEGSSYNEQFF. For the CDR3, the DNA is TGTGCCTGGAAAGAAGGGAGCTCCTACAATGAGCAGTTCTTC.

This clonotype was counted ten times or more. CDR3 residues: CASSLMAGRTEAFF. In DNA form, the CDR3 reads TGTGCCAGCAGCTTAATGGCAGGGAGGACTGAAGCTTTCTTT. The V and J genes are TRBV7-3 and TRBJ1-1; D is perhaps TRBD1 (5 bases). The length of the CDR3 is 14 residues. Germline V CDR1 and CDR2: SGHTA, FQGTGA. The V gene lost 1 base and the J gene lost 5 bases, with 11 bases spanning the gap.

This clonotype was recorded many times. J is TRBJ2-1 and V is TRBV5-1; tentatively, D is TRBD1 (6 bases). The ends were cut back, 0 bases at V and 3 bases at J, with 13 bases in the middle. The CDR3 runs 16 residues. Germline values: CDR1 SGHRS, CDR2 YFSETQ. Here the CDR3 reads CASSLASGTYYNEQFF. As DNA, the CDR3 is TGCGCCAGCAGCTTGGCAAGTGGGACATACTACAATGAGCAGTTCTTC.

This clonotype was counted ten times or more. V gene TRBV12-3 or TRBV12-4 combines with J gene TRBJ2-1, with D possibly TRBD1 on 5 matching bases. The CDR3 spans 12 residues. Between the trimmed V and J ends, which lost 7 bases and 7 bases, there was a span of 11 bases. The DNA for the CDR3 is TGTGCCAGCAACAGGTTTGGTAATGAGCAGTTCTTC. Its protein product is CASNRFGNEQFF.

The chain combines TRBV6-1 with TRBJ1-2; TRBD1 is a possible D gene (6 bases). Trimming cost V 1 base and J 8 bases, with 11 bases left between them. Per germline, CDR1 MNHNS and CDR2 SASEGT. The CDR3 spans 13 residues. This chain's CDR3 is CASSEETGWGYTF. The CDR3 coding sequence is TGTGCCAGCAGTGAAGAGACAGGATGGGGCTACACCTTC.

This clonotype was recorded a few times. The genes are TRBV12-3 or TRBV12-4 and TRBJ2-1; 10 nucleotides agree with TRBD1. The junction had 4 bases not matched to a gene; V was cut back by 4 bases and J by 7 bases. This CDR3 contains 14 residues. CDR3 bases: TGTGCCAGCAGTTCTCCGGGACAGGGGAATGAGCAGTTCTTC. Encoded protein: CASSSPGQGNEQFF.